The clone carrying this T cell receptor beta chain appeared many times. Its specificity is not known. Specified time point: persistent/refractory GD, antithyroid drugs over 5 years with positive TRAb. Extracted PBMC RNA gave rise to the TCR library. The source of the sample is a study of regulatory T cells in long-lasting Graves disease. Study-wide results and limits: The number of shared public clonotypes was higher in persistent patients (2,741) than new patients (approximately 1,000).

Deletions cut 8 bases from V and 8 bases from J, with 18 bases between. The CDR3 runs to 13 residues. In building TCR beta libraries, iRepertoire HTBI primers were used together with Arm-PCR of CDR3 regions. TCRdb reprocessed the multiplex PCR reads via MiXCR and lists one record per CDR3 protein. The sample lists approximately 290,000 distinct CDR3 sequences; around 21% were seen once. The V and J genes are TRBV12-3 or TRBV12-4 and TRBJ1-1, with D uncertain. The receptor's source is a female donor with Graves disease. The source was peripheral blood mononuclear cells (PBMCs), collected when the disease was refractory, from a patient treated with antithyroid drugs. The CDR3 reads CASVPPRRSEAFF. In nucleotides, the CDR3 is TGTGCCAGCGTTCCCCCTCGGCGTTCAGAAGCTTTCTTT.